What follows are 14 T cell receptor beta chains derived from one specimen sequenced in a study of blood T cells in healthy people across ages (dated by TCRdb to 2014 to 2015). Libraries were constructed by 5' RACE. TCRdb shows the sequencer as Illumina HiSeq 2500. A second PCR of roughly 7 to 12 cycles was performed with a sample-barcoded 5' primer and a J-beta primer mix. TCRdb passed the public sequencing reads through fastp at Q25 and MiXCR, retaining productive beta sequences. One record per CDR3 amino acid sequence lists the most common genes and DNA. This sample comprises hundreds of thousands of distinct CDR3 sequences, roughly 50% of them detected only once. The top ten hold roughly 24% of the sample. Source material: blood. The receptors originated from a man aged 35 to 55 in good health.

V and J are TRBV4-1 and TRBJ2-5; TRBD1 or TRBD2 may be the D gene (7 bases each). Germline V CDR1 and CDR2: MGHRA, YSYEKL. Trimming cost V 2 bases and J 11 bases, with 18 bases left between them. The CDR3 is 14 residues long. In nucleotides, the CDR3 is TGCGCCAGCAGCCAATACGTAACAGGGGAGGGGCAGTACTTC. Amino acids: CASSQYVTGEGQYF.

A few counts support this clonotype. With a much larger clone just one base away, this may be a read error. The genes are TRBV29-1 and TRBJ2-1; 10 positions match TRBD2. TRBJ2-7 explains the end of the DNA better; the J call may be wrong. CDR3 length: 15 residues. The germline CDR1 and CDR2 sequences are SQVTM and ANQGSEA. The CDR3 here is CSVVGGLADYNEQYF. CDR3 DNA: TGCAGCGTTGTCGGCGGACTAGCGGATTACAATGAGCAGTACTTC.

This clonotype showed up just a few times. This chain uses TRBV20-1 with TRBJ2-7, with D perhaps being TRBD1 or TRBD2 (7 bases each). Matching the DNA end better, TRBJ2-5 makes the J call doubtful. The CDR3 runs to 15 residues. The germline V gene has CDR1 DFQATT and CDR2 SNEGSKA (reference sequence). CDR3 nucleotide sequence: TGCAGTGCTAGATCGGGTGGCAGGGGGGGGGAGACCCAGTACTTC. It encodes CSARSGGRGGETQYF.

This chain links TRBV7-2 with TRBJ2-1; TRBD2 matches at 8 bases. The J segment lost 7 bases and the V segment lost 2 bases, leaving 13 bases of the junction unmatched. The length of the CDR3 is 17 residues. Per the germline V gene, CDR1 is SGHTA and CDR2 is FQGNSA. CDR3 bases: TGTGCCAGCAGCTTACTATTAATAGCGGGACAAACTAATGAGCAGTTCTTC. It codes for CASSLLLIAGQTNEQFF.

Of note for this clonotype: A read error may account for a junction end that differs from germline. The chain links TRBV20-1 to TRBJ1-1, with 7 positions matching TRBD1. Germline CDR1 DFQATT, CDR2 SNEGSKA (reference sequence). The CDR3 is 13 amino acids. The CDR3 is CSARRGGQTVAFF. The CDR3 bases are TGCAGTGCTAGGAGAGGGGGCCAAACTGTAGCTTTCTTT.

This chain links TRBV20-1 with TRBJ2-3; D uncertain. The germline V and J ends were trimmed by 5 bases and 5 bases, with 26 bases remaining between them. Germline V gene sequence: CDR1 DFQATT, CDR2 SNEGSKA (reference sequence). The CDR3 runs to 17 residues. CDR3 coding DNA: TGCAGTGCTGAAAACCCAGACTTGTCTAGTGATGGAGATACGCAGTATTTT. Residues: CSAENPDLSSDGDTQYF.

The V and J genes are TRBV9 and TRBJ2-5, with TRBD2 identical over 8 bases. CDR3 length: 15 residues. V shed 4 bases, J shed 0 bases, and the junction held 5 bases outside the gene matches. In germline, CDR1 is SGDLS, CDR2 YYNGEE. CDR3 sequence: CASSYSGVYQETQYF. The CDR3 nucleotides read TGTGCCAGCAGCTATAGCGGGGTATACCAAGAGACCCAGTACTTC.

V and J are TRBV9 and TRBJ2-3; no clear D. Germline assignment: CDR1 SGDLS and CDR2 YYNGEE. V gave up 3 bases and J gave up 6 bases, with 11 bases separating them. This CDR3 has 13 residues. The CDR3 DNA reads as TGTGCCAGCAGCGGCTACCCTTTGGATACGCAGTATTTT. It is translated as CASSGYPLDTQYF.

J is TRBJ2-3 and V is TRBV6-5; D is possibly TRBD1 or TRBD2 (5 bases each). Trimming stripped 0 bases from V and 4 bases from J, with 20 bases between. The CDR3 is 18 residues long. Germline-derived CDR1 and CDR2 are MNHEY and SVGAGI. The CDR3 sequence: CASSYSSPRGSYPDTQYF. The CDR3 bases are TGTGCCAGCAGTTACTCTTCCCCCCGGGGCAGTTACCCAGATACGCAGTATTTT.

The CDR3 bases are TGTGCCAGCAGCTTCGCTAGAAAATACAATGAGCAGTTCTTC. As protein: CASSFARKYNEQFF. The J gene is TRBJ2-1, the V gene TRBV7-3; no reliable D call. CDR3 size: 14 residues. Germline V gives CDR1 SGHTA, CDR2 FQGTGA. Trimming took 3 bases from V and 4 from J, leaving 10 bases between them.

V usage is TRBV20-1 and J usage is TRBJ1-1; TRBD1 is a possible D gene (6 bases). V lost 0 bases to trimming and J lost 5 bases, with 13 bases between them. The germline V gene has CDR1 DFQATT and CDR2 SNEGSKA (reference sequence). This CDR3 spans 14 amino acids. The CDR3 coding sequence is TGCAGTGCTAGAGATTTTGGGGGCGGGACTGAAGCTTTCTTT. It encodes CSARDFGGGTEAFF.

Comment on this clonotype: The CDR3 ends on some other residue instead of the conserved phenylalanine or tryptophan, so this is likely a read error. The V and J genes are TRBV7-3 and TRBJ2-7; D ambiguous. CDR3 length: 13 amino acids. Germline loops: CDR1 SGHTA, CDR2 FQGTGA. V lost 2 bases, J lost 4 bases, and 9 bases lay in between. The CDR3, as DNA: TGTGCCAGCAGCTTATTCCCTGGGTACGAGCAGTACCTC. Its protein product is CASSLFPGYEQYL.

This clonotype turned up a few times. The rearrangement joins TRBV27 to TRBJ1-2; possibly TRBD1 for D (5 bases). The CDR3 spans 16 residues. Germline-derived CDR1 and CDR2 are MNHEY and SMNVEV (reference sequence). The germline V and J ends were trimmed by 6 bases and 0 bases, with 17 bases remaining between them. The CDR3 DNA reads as TGTGCCAGCAGCGGGGGAAGGACGAGGGCTAACTATGGCTACACCTTC. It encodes CASSGGRTRANYGYTF.

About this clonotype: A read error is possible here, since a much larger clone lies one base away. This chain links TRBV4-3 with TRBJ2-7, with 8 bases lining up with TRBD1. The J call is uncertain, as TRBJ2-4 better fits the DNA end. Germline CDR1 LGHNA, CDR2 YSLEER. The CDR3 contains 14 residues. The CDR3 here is CASSHDRGGNIQYF. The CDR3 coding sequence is TGCGCCAGCAGCCATGACAGGGGCGGAAACATTCAGTACTTC.